This TCR beta chain was sequenced in a study of shared T cell receptors in the human thymus. Some clones are missing from TCRdb's copy, which holds only in-frame ones; the method was immunoSEQ multiplex PCR. This table has 650,000 to 950,000 clones, approximately 85% appearing once. These data also featured in a second study, about human thymus T cells. That report notes: Resections from corrective heart surgery provided thymus tissue.

This sequence was found in a girl less than two years old with a congenital heart defect. Sequenced: thymocytes.

CDR3 in DNA: TGCGCCAGTCAGGGGAGCCCCACCTACGAGCAGTACTTC. It yields the protein CASQGSPTYEQYF. The V call is TRBV5-1, the J call TRBJ2-7; TRBD1 is a possible D gene (6 bases). The germline V gene encodes CDR1 SGHRS and CDR2 YFSETQ. Trimming removed 8 bases from V and 2 bases from J, with 14 bases in between. CDR3 length: 13 residues.